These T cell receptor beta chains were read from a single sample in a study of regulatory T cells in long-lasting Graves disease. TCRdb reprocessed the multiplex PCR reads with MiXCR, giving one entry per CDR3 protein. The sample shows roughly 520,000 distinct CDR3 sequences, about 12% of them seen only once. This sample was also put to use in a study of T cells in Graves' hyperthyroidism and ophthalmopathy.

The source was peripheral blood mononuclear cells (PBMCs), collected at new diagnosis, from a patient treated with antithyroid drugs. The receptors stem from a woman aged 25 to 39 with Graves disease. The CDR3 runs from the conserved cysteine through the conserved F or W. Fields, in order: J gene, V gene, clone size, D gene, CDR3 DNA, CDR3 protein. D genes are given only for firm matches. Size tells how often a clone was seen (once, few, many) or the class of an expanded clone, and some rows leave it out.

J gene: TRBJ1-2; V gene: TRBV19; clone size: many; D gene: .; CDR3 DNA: TGTGCCAGTAGTTTCCAACCGGGACGACGGGGAGGAACTGGCTACACCTTC; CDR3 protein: CASSFQPGRRGGTGYTF
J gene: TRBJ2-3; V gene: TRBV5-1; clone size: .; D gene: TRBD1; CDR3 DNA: TGCGCCAGCAGAGAGCGACAGGGGCCTAGCACAGATACGCAGTATTTT; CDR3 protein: CASRERQGPSTDTQYF
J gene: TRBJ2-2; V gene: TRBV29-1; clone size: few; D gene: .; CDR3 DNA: TGCAGCGTTGAAGGCCTGACTCCCTTTTCCACCGGGGAGCTGTTTTTT; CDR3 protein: CSVEGLTPFSTGELFF
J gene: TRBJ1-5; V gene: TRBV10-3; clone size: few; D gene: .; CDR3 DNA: TGTGCCATCAGTGAGCCCGGGGCAGGTTATAGCAATCAGCCCCAGCATTTT; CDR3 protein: CAISEPGAGYSNQPQHF
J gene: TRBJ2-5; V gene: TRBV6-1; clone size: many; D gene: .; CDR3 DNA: TGTGCCAGCAGCCAATCCCGGGGCTGGGAAGAGACCCAGTACTTC; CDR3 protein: CASSQSRGWEETQYF
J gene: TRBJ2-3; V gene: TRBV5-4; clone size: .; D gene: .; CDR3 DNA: TGTGCCTGTTATGATTCAGGTCGCGCGGTAGATACGCAGTATTTT; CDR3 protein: CACYDSGRAVDTQYF
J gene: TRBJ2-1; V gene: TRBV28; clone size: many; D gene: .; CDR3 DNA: TGTGCCAGCAGTTTTCCCTTTGGTGAGGCGGTCTATGAGCAGTTCTTC; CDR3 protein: CASSFPFGEAVYEQFF
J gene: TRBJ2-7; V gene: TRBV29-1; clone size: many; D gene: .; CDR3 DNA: TGCAGCGTTGTGAGGAGCTACGAGCAGTACTTC; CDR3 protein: CSVVRSYEQYF
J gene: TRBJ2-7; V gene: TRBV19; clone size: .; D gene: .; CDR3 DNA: TGTGCCAGTAGTATCGGGCAGGGGTGGTCCTACGAGCAGTACTTC; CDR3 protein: CASSIGQGWSYEQYF
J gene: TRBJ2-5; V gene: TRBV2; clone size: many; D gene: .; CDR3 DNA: TGTGCCAGCAGCCCGACCCTCGACCCGCGGGAGACCCAGTACTTC; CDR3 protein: CASSPTLDPRETQYF
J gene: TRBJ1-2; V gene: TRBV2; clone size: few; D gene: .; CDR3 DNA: TGTGCCAGCAGTGGGCTCAGTGTAGGGGGGACGCGCAATGGCTACACCTTC; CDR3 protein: CASSGLSVGGTRNGYTF
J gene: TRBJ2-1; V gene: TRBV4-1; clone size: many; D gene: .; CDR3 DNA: TGCGCCAGCAGCCAAGGTGTGACAGGTTATTTCGATGAGCAGTTCTTC; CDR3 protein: CASSQGVTGYFDEQFF
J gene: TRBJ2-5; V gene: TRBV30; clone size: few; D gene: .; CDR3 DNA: TGTGCCTGGAGAGGAGGGGGCTTTGAGACCCAGTACTTC; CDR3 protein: CAWRGGGFETQYF
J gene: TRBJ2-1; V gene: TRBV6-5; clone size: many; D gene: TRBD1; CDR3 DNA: TGTGCCAGCAGTTACTGGACAGGGGGCAACAATGAGCAGTTCTTC; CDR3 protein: CASSYWTGGNNEQFF
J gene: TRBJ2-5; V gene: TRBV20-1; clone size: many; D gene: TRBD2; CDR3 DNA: TGCAGTGCTTCCCTTCGGGGGGGGTATCAAGAGACCCAGTACTTC; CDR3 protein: CSASLRGGYQETQYF
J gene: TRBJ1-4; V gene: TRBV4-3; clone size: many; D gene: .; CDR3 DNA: TGCGCCAGCAGCCACGGGACCGAACCCCTACAACTGTTTTTT; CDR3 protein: CASSHGTEPLQLFF
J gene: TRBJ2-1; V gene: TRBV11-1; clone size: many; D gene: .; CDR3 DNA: TGTGCCAGCAGCTTTCGAGGCGGGGCCTCCTACAATGAGCAGTTCTTC; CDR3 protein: CASSFRGGASYNEQFF
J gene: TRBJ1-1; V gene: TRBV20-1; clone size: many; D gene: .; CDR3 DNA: TGCAGTGCTGAAACAGGCTTCGAAGCTTTCTTT; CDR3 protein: CSAETGFEAFF
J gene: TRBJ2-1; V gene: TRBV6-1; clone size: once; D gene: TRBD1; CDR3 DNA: TGTACCAGCAGCAGGGGGTCCTACAATGAGCAGTTCTTC; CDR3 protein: CTSSRGSYNEQFF
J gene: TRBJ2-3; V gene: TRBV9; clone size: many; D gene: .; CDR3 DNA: TGTGCCAGCAGCGTAGAGGGGCGAAAGGACACAGATACGCAGTATTTT; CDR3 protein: CASSVEGRKDTDTQYF
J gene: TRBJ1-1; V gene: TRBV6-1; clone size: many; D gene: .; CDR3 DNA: TGTGCCAGCAGCCCTACCAGGGTCGCTGAAGCTTTCTTT; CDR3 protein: CASSPTRVAEAFF
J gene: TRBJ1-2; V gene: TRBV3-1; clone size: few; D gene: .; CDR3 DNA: TGTGCCAGCAGCCCAGGCAGGGTCCCTAACTATGGCTACACCTTC; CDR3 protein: CASSPGRVPNYGYTF
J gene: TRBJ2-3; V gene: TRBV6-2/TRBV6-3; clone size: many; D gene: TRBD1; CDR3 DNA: TGTGCCAGCAGTTACGGGCGACAGGGTACAGATACGCAGTATTTT; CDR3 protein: CASSYGRQGTDTQYF
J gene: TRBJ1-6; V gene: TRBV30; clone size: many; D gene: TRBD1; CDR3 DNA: TGTGCCTGGAGTGAATGGCAGGGGGTTTCACCCCTCCACTTT; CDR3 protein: CAWSEWQGVSPLHF
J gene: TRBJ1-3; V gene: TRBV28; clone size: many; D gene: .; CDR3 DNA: TGTGCCAGCAGCTATCCCTCTGGAAACACCATATATTTT; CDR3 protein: CASSYPSGNTIYF
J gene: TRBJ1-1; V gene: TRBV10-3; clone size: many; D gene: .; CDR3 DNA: TGTGCCATCAGTGAGTCGGGACTATCTGAAGCTTTCTTT; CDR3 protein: CAISESGLSEAFF
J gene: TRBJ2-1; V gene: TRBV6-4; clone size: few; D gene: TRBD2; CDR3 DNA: TGTGCCAGCAGTAAGACTAGCGCAGACTACAATGAGCAGTTCTTC; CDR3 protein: CASSKTSADYNEQFF
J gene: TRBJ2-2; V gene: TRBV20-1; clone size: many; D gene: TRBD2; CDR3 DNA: TGCAGTGCTAAGGGACTAGCGGGAGGAATAGTCTCGACCGGGGAGCTGTTTTTT; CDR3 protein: CSAKGLAGGIVSTGELFF
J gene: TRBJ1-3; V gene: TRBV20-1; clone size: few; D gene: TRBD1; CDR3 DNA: TGCAGTGCTAGAGGCGGACAGGGCTCTGGAAACACCATATATTTT; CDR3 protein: CSARGGQGSGNTIYF
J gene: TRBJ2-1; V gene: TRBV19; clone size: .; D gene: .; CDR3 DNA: TGTGCCAGTAGTATAGGAGCAGGGCCATACAATGAGCAGTTCTTC; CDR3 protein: CASSIGAGPYNEQFF
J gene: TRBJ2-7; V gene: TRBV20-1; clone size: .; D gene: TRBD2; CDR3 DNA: TGCAGTGCTAAACTTAGCGGGAGGGCCTATAGGGAGCAGTACTTC; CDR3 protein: CSAKLSGRAYREQYF
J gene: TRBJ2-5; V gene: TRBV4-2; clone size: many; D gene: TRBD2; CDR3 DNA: TGTGCCAGCAGCCAAGATCGGGCTAGCGGAAAAGAGACCCAGTACTTC; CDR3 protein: CASSQDRASGKETQYF
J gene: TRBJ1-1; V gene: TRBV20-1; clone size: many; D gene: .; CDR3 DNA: TGCAGTGGTCTTGACAGGACTGAAGCTTTCTTT; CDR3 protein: CSGLDRTEAFF
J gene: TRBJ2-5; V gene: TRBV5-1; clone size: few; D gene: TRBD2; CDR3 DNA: TGCGCCAGCAGCCTCGGTAGCGGGAGGGCCGGGGAGACCCAGTACTTC; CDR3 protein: CASSLGSGRAGETQYF
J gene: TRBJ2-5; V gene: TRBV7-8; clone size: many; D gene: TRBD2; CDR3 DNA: TGTGCCAGCAGCTTAGCGCCGGGACTAGCGGGCTCGACCCAGTACTTC; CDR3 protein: CASSLAPGLAGSTQYF
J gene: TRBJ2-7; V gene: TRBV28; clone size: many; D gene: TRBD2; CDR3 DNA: TGTGCCAGCAAGTCCGGGACTAGCGAGGCGTACGAGCAGTACTTC; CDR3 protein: CASKSGTSEAYEQYF
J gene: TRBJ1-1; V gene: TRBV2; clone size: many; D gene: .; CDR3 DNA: TGTGCCAGCAGCGACGGATTGAACACTGAAGCTTTCTTT; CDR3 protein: CASSDGLNTEAFF